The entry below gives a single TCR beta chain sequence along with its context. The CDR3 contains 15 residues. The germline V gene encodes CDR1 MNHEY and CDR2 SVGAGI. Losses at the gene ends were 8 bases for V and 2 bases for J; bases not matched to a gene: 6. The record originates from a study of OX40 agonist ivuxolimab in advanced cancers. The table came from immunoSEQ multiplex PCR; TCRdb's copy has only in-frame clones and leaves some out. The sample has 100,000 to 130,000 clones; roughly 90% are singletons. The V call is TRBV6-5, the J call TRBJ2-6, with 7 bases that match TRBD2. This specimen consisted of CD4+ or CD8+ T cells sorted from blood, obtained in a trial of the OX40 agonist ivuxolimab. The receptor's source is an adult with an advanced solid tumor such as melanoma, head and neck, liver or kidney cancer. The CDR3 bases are TGTGCCAGCGGATTGGGGGGGGCTGGGGCCAACGTCCTGACTTTC. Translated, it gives CASGLGGAGANVLTF.